The clone carrying this TCR beta chain appeared once. The data were taken from a study of blood T cell repertoires in COVID-19. Study at large: Whether acute or convalescent, the COVID-19 samples came from the United States, Italy and Spain.

Here immunoSEQ multiplex PCR was the method, and the copy in TCRdb shows in-frame clones only, minus some. Of more than 150,000 clones detected, approximately 83% appear once; the ten largest clones hold about an eighth. The CDR3 contains 13 residues. V lost 5 bases, J lost 10 bases, and 16 bases lay in between. Germline V gene data show CDR1 as SGHKS and CDR2 as YYEKEE (reference sequence). The source material was PBMCs or T cells enriched from blood (not recorded which). The origin of this receptor is a woman aged 60-75 years who had recovered from COVID-19. V usage is TRBV5-5 and J usage is TRBJ2-1; D is uncertain. CDR3 residues: CASSPWHVPEQFF. CDR3 DNA sequence: TGTGCCAGCAGTCCCTGGCATGTTCCCGAGCAGTTCTTC.